A single sample gave rise to the 16 T cell receptor beta chains below, sequenced in a study of T cell responses to AZD1222 COVID-19 vaccine. TCRdb's table, derived via immunoSEQ multiplex PCR, lists solely in-frame clones and lacks some. The sample includes some 170,000 clones, approximately 94% of them seen just once. Specimen: peripheral blood, collected 28 days after the second AZD1222 dose. These TCRs come from an adult who received the AZD1222 COVID-19 vaccine.

The chain links TRBV28 to TRBJ1-2; tentatively, D is TRBD1 (5 bases). In germline, CDR1 is MDHEN, CDR2 SYDVKM. The V and J ends lost 8 bases and 3 bases respectively, with 13 bases between them. This CDR3 comprises 13 residues. DNA for the CDR3: TGTGCCAGCCTATTTGGGGGGGACTATGGCTACACCTTC. The encoded protein is CASLFGGDYGYTF.

This sequence joins TRBV10-3 and TRBJ2-1; D ambiguous. This CDR3 spans 14 amino acids. Looked up from germline, CDR1 is ENHRY and CDR2 is SYGVKD. Trimming left V 0 bases short and J 11 bases short, with 14 bases between. In DNA form, the CDR3 reads TGTGCCATCAGTGAGTCGGGTCCAAATCCCCAGCAGTTCTTC. It codes for CAISESGPNPQQFF.

The rearrangement uses TRBV24-1 and TRBJ2-3; 8 nucleotides agree with TRBD2. The V gene end was trimmed by 7 bases and the J gene end by 4 bases; junction bases not matched to a gene: 9. CDR3 length equals 15 residues. Germline CDR1 and CDR2: KGHDR and SFDVKD. The CDR3 is CATSPPGGAADTQYF. CDR3 DNA sequence: TGTGCCACCAGCCCCCCGGGGGGGGCGGCAGATACGCAGTATTTT.

This clone was seen once. The chain joins TRBV4-3 to TRBJ2-1, with 11 bases identical to TRBD2. Germline V gives CDR1 LGHNA, CDR2 YSLEER. The CDR3 runs 18 residues. Germline trimming cut 3 bases from V and 1 base from J; bases unmatched to any gene: 8. The CDR3 nucleotides are TGCGCCAGCAGCCATGTTAACCTAGCGGGGGGTTCCTACAATGAGCAGTTCTTC. This gives the protein CASSHVNLAGGSYNEQFF.

This chain links TRBV5-8 with TRBJ1-6; 8 bases map to TRBD1. V lost 0 bases and J lost 8; bases outside the gene matches: 4. Germline CDR1 is SGHTS and CDR2 is YDEGEE. The CDR3 extends over 15 amino acids. The CDR3 nucleotides read TGTGCCAGCAGCTTGGACGACAGGGGATATTCACCCCTCCACTTT. Amino acid sequence: CASSLDDRGYSPLHF.

V is TRBV12-3 or TRBV12-4 and J is TRBJ2-3, with D unresolved. The V end was cut by 1 base, the J end by 7 bases, with 6 bases between. The CDR3 runs 12 residues. For the CDR3, the DNA is TGTGCCAGCAGTTTAGGAGGATATACGCAGTATTTT. It codes for CASSLGGYTQYF.

This chain links TRBV6-5 with TRBJ2-2; D possibly corresponds to TRBD2 (5 bases). V was shortened by 0 bases and J by 0 bases, with 8 bases between the two germline ends. There are 16 residues in the CDR3. In germline, CDR1 is MNHEY, CDR2 SVGAGI. This CDR3 reads CASSYSSGANTGELFF. The CDR3 coding sequence is TGTGCCAGCAGTTACTCGAGCGGAGCGAACACCGGGGAGCTGTTTTTT.

The J gene is TRBJ2-1, the V gene TRBV7-9; tentative D call: TRBD2 (6 bases). Germline loops: CDR1 SEHNR, CDR2 FQNEAQ (reference sequence). The V end lost 3 bases, the J end lost 4 bases, and 10 bases lay between the germline ends. The CDR3 is 14 amino acids. The CDR3 DNA reads TGTGCCAGCAGCTTCACTAGCAGGTACAATGAGCAGTTCTTC. Translated: CASSFTSRYNEQFF.

This clone has only one observation. The CDR3 sequence is CASSLSQGAPYEQYF. The CDR3 nucleotides read TGTGCCAGCAGTTTATCCCAGGGGGCGCCTTACGAGCAGTACTTC. V gene TRBV27 combines with J gene TRBJ2-7; 8 positions match TRBD1. Losses at the gene ends were 0 bases for V and 4 bases for J; bases not matched to a gene: 5. This CDR3 contains 15 residues. Germline-derived CDR1 and CDR2 are MNHEY and SMNVEV (reference sequence).

V is TRBV5-1 and J is TRBJ1-5; perhaps TRBD1 as D (5 bases). This CDR3 has 16 amino acids. The V and J ends lost 7 bases and 4 bases respectively, with 21 bases between them. Germline V lookup: CDR1 SGHRS, CDR2 YFSETQ. Written as DNA, the CDR3 is TGCGCCAGCCCACACCCCAAAAACAAGGGGAATCAGCCCCAGCATTTT. Protein product: CASPHPKNKGNQPQHF. The variable domain in full, with the rest retrieved from reference TRBV5-1 and TRBJ1-5, is KAGVTQTPRYLIKTRGQQVTLSCSPISGHRSVSWYQQTPGQGLQFLFEYFSETQRNKGNFPGRFSGRQFSNSRSEMNVSTLELGDSALYLCASPHPKNKGNQPQHFGDGTRLSIL.

The rearrangement uses TRBV14 and TRBJ2-7; D remains ambiguous. The CDR3 is made up of 13 amino acids. The ends were cut back, 1 base at V and 2 bases at J, with 6 bases in the middle. Germline V gene data show CDR1 as SGHDN and CDR2 as FVKESK. In nucleotides, the CDR3 is TGTGCCAGCAGCCAAGTAGGGACCTACGAGCAGTACTTC. Its protein product is CASSQVGTYEQYF.

The chain recombines TRBV9 with TRBJ1-4, with TRBD1 matching over 7 bases. The CDR3 has 15 amino acids. Trimming removed 3 bases from V and 3 bases from J; junction bases left unmatched: 5. Germline values: CDR1 SGDLS, CDR2 YYNGEE. The CDR3: CASSGRTGSNEKLFF. For the CDR3, the DNA is TGTGCCAGCAGCGGACGGACAGGCTCTAATGAAAAACTGTTTTTT.

The V gene is TRBV28, the J gene TRBJ1-5; no clear D. The V gene lost 5 bases and the J gene lost 4 bases, with 6 bases spanning the gap. The CDR3 sequence is 12 residues long. CDR1 is MDHEN, CDR2 SYDVKM, per germline. CDR3 loop: CASSPGNQPQHF. For the CDR3, the DNA is TGTGCCAGCAGTCCTGGAAATCAGCCCCAGCATTTT.

The V call is TRBV6-6, the J call TRBJ2-7, with unresolved D. V was cut by 6 bases and J by 0 bases, with 9 bases left in between. The CDR3 is made up of 13 amino acids. Germline V gene sequence: CDR1 MNHNY, CDR2 SVGAGI (reference sequence). The CDR3 DNA reads TGTGCCAGCAGGCCTGGTGGCTCCTACGAGCAGTACTTC. Translation: CASRPGGSYEQYF.

The chain is built from TRBV28 and TRBJ1-4; D unresolved. The CDR3 spans 13 residues. The V gene lost 7 bases and the J gene lost 3 bases, with 9 bases spanning the gap. Germline V gene sequence: CDR1 MDHEN, CDR2 SYDVKM. This CDR3 is CASISGANEKLFF. The CDR3 nucleotides read TGTGCCAGCATATCGGGCGCTAATGAAAAACTGTTTTTT.

The rearrangement links TRBV5-5 to TRBJ1-1; possibly TRBD1 for D (5 bases). Germline loops: CDR1 SGHKS, CDR2 YYEKEE (reference sequence). This CDR3 is built from 14 residues. Trimming pared 2 bases from V and 4 bases from J, leaving 12 bases between. The CDR3 DNA reads TGTGCCAGCAGCTTCAAGGGGTTGGGCACTGAAGCTTTCTTT. It yields the protein CASSFKGLGTEAFF.